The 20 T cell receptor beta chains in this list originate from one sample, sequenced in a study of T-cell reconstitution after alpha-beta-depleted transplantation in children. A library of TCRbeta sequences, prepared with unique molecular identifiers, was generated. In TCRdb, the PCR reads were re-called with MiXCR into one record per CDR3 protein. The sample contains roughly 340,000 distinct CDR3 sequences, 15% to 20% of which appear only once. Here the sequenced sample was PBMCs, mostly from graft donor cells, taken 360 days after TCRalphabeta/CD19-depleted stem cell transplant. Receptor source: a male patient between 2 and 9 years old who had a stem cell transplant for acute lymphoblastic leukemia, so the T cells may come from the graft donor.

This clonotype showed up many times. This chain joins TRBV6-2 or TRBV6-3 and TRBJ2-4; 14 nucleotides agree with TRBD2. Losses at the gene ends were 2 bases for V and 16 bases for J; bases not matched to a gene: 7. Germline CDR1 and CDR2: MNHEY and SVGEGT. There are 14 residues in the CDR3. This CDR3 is CASSYGLAGGEGYF. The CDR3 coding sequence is TGTGCCAGCAGTTACGGACTAGCGGGAGGCGAAGGATACTTC.

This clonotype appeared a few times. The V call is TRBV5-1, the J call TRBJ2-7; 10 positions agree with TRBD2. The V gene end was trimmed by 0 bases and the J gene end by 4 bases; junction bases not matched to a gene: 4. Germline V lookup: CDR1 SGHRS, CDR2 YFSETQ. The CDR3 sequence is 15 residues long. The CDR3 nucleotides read TGCGCCAGCAGCTTGGAGCCGGGACTAGCGTACGAGCAGTACTTC. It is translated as CASSLEPGLAYEQYF.

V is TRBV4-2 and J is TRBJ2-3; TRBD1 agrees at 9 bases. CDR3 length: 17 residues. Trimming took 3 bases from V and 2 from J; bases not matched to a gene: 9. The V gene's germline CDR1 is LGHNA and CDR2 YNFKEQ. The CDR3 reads CASSQSPGQGNTDTQYF. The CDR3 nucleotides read TGTGCCAGCAGCCAGTCCCCGGGACAGGGAAACACAGATACGCAGTATTTT.

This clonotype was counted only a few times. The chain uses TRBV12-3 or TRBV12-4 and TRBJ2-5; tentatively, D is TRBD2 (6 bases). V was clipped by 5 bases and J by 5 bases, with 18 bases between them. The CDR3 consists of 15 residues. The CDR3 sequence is CASSIGDSLGETQYF. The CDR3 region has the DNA TGTGCCAGCAGTATAGGGGACTCCCTGGGGGAGACCCAGTACTTC.

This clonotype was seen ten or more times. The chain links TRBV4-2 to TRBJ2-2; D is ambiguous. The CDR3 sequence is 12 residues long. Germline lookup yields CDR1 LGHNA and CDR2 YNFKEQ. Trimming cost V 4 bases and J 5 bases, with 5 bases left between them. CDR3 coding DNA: TGTGCCAGCAGCCTACCTACCGGGGAGCTGTTTTTT. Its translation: CASSLPTGELFF.

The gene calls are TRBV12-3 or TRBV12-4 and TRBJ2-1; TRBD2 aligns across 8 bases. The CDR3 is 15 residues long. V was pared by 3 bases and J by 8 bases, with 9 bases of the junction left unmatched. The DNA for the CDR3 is TGTGCCAGCAGTTTTGAAGCGGGAGTAGGCGATGAGCAGTTCTTC. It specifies CASSFEAGVGDEQFF.

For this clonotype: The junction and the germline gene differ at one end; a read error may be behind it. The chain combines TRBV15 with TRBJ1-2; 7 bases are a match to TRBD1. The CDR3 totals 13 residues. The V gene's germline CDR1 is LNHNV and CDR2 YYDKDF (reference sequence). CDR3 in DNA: TGTGCCACCAGCAGAGTGGGACAGCCGGCGAAGGAGTTC. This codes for CATSRVGQPAKEF.

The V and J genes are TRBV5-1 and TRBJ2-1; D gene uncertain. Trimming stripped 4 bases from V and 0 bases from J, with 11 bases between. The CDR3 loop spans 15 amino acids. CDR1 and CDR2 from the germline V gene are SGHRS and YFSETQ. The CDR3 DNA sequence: TGCGCCAGCAGCCACCTCCAATCCTCCTACAATGAGCAGTTCTTC. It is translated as CASSHLQSSYNEQFF.

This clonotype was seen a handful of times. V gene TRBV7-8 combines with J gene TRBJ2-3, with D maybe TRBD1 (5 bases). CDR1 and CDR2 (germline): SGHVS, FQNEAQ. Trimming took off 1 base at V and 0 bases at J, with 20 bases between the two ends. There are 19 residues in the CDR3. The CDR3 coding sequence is TGTGCCAGCAGCTTAGTAGTCTTTTGGGGCGGAGTCAGCACAGATACGCAGTATTTT. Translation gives CASSLVVFWGGVSTDTQYF. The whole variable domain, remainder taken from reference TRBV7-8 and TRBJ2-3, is GAGVSQSPRYKVAKRGQDVALRCDPISGHVSLFWYQQALGQGPEFLTYFQNEAQLDKSGLPSDRFFAERPEGSVSTLKIQRTQQEDSAVYLCASSLVVFWGGVSTDTQYFGPGTRLTVL.

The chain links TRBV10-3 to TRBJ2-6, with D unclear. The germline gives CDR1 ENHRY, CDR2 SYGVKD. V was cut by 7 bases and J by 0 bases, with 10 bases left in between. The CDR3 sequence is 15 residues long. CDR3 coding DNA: TGTGCCATCACCTCACAGATCTCTGGGGCCAACGTCCTGACTTTC. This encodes CAITSQISGANVLTF.

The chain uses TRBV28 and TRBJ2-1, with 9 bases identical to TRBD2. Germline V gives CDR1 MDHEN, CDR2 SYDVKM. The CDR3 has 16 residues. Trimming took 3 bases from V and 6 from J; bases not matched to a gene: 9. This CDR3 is CASSFVRIAGVNEQFF. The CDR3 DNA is TGTGCCAGCAGTTTCGTGCGGATAGCGGGAGTCAATGAGCAGTTCTTC.

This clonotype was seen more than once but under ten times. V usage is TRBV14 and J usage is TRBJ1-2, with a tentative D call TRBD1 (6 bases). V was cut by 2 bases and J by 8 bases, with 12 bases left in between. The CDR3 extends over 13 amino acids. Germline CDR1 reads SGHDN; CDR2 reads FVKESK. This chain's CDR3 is CASSQSAGEGYTF. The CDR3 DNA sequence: TGTGCCAGCAGCCAATCGGCAGGGGAAGGCTACACCTTC.

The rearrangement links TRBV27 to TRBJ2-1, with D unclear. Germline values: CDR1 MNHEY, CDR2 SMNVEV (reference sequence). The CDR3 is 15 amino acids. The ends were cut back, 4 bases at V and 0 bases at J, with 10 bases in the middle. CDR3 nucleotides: TGTGCCAGCAGTTGGACCGGAAGCTCCTACAATGAGCAGTTCTTC. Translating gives CASSWTGSSYNEQFF.

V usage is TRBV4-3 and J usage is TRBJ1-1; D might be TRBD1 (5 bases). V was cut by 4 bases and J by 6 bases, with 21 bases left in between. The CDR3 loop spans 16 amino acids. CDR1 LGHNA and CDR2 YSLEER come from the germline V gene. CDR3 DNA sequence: TGCGCCAGCAGCCGCGCCACACGGGGGATTCTGTCTGAAGCTTTCTTT. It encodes CASSRATRGILSEAFF.

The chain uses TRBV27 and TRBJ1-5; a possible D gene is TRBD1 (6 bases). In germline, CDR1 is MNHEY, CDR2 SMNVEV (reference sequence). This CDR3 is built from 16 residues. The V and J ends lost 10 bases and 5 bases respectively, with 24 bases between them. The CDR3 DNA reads TGTGCCACCTCCCCCCTCGGGGGCTCTGGGTATCAGCCCCAGCATTTT. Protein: CATSPLGGSGYQPQHF.

The CDR3 loop reads CASNGGVTYEQYF. CDR3 in DNA: TGTGCCAGCAACGGCGGGGTGACCTACGAGCAGTACTTC. This chain links TRBV2 with TRBJ2-7; a possible D gene is TRBD2 (6 bases). Germline values: CDR1 SNHLY, CDR2 FYNNEI. Trimming pared 7 bases from V and 2 bases from J, leaving 12 bases between. The CDR3 totals 13 residues.

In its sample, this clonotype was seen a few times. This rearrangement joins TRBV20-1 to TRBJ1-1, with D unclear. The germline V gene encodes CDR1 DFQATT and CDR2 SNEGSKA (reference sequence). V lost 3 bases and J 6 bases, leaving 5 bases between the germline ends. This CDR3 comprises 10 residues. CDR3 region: CSASGPEAFF. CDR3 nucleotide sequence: TGCAGTGCTAGTGGCCCTGAAGCTTTCTTT.

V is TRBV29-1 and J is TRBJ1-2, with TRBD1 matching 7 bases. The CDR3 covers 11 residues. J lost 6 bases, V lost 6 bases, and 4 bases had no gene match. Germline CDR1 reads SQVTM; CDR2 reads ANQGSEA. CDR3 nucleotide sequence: TGCAGCGTACTGACAGGGCATGGCTACACCTTC. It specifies CSVLTGHGYTF.

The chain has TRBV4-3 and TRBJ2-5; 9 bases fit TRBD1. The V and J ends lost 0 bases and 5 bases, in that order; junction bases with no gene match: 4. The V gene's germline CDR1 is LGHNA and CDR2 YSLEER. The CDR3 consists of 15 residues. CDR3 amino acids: CASSQDHRGRETQYF. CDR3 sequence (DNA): TGCGCCAGCAGCCAAGATCACAGGGGGCGGGAGACCCAGTACTTC.

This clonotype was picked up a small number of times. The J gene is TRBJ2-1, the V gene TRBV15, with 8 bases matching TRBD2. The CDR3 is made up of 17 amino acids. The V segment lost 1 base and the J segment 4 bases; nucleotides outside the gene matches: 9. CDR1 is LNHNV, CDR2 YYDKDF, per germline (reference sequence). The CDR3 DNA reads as TGTGCCACCAGCAGAGGCGATGGACTAGCCCTTTACAATGAGCAGTTCTTC. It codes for CATSRGDGLALYNEQFF.